Listed here are 30 T cell receptor beta chains from one sample, sequenced in a study of Ad26.COV2.S vaccination and SARS-CoV-2 variants. Sequencing used immunoSEQ multiplex PCR; TCRdb keeps in-frame clones, though not all of them. The sample lists 350,000 to 500,000 clones, less than 95% occurring once. Treatment specified: approximately 18 received Ad26.COV2.S at low or high dose, single or two shots; about 5 received placebo; per-sample allocation not given. Sample collection was performed on day 63 after the first vaccine or placebo injection. The sequences come from peripheral blood, collected in a trial of Ad26.COV2.S vaccine versus placebo. The receptors shown here come from a person aged 18-60 years who received the Ad26.COV2.S COVID-19 vaccine or a placebo.

This rearrangement joins TRBV9 to TRBJ2-6; weak D call: TRBD2 (5 bases). Germline V gives CDR1 SGDLS, CDR2 YYNGEE. Between the trimmed V and J ends, which lost 5 bases and 4 bases, there was a span of 7 bases. This CDR3 contains 13 residues. The CDR3 is CASRPSGANVLTF. The DNA of the CDR3 is TGTGCCAGCAGACCTAGCGGGGCCAACGTCCTGACTTTC.

The gene calls are TRBV25-1 and TRBJ2-5; 7 nucleotides line up with TRBD1. Germline V gives CDR1 MGHDK, CDR2 SYGVNS. V lost 1 base to trimming and J lost 1 base; unmatched junction nucleotides: 6. This CDR3 spans 16 amino acids. CDR3 sequence: CASSEWGRGFQETQYF. In DNA form, the CDR3 reads TGTGCCAGCAGTGAATGGGGCAGGGGGTTCCAAGAGACCCAGTACTTC. The full variable domain, rest sourced from reference TRBV25-1 and TRBJ2-5, is EADIYQTPRYLVIGTGKKITLECSQTMGHDKMYWYQQDPGMELHLIHYSYGVNSTEKGDLSSESTVSRIRTEHFPLTLESARPSHTSQYLCASSEWGRGFQETQYFGPGTRLLVL.

The rearrangement uses TRBV7-3 and TRBJ2-1; 7 nucleotides line up with TRBD1. The CDR3 covers 16 residues. Trimming cost V 0 bases and J 4 bases; bases outside gene matches: 6. Germline CDR1 SGHTA, CDR2 FQGTGA. CDR3 sequence (DNA): TGTGCCAGCAGCTTAACGTCACAGGGGATGTACAATGAGCAGTTCTTC. Protein product: CASSLTSQGMYNEQFF.

The V gene is TRBV5-1, the J gene TRBJ2-1; TRBD1 aligns across 9 bases. Germline CDR1 and CDR2: SGHRS and YFSETQ. The V and J ends lost 3 bases and 10 bases, in that order; junction bases with no gene match: 14. This CDR3 region has 16 residues. This CDR3 is CASSSGTGTGTDEQFF. CDR3 sequence (DNA): TGCGCCAGCAGCTCGGGGACCGGGACAGGGACAGACGAGCAGTTCTTC.

Comments on this clone: The same CDR3 also results from other DNA sequences found in this sample. CDR3 sequence: CASSSGTSGRNEQFF. CDR3 in DNA: TGTGCCAGCAGTTCCGGGACTAGCGGACGTAATGAGCAGTTCTTC. The gene calls are TRBV27 and TRBJ2-1, with 11 bases identical to TRBD2. Looked up from germline, CDR1 is MNHEY and CDR2 is SMNVEV (reference sequence). V lost 4 bases and J lost 7; bases outside the gene matches: 6. The CDR3 is 15 amino acids.

The chain uses TRBV5-5 and TRBJ1-6; TRBD1 agrees at 10 bases. Germline CDR1 reads SGHKS; CDR2 reads YYEKEE (reference sequence). The CDR3 is 14 amino acids. With 4 bases clipped from V and 8 bases from J, the junction kept 3 bases outside the gene matches. The CDR3: CASSPGTGDSPLHF. The CDR3 DNA is TGTGCCAGCAGCCCCGGGACAGGGGATTCACCCCTCCACTTT.

The genes are TRBV23-1 and TRBJ1-1; TRBD1 agrees at 8 bases. TRBV23-1 is reported as an ORF; its role is uncertain. CDR3 size: 16 residues. Trimming removed 0 bases from V and 5 bases from J; junction bases left unmatched: 8. The CDR3 bases are TGCGCCAGCAGTCAATCGGACAGGGATCTCGGTACTGAAGCTTTCTTT. As protein: CASSQSDRDLGTEAFF.

The chain is built from TRBV27 and TRBJ2-3, with TRBD2 matching over 9 bases. The trim removed 3 bases at V and 6 bases at J, leaving 4 bases unmatched. Germline V gene lookup returns CDR1 MNHEY and CDR2 SMNVEV (reference sequence). CDR3 length: 14 residues. The CDR3 sequence: CASSFLAGFDTQYF. The CDR3 DNA follows: TGTGCCAGCAGTTTTCTAGCGGGATTTGATACGCAGTATTTT.

V and J are TRBV7-8 and TRBJ2-1; 7 positions agree with TRBD2. Germline CDR1 is SGHVS and CDR2 is FQNEAQ. The CDR3 runs 18 residues. V was clipped by 5 bases and J by 0 bases; unmatched bases: 13. The CDR3 region has the DNA TGTGCCAGCAGCCCCCACGAGGCGGGAGCAACCTCCTACAATGAGCAGTTCTTC. Its translation is CASSPHEAGATSYNEQFF.

This rearrangement joins TRBV19 to TRBJ2-3; D possibly corresponds to TRBD1 (6 bases). The germline CDR1 and CDR2 sequences are LNHDA and SQIVND (reference sequence). Deletions cut 5 bases from V and 4 bases from J, with 7 bases between. This CDR3 is 12 amino acids long. CDR3 amino acids: CASSRQADTQYF. The CDR3 DNA reads TGTGCCAGTAGTCGACAGGCAGATACGCAGTATTTT.

The J gene is TRBJ2-7, the V gene TRBV5-1; weak D call: TRBD2 (6 bases). V lost 0 bases, J lost 2 bases, and 12 bases lay in between. Germline-derived CDR1 and CDR2 are SGHRS and YFSETQ. This CDR3 has 15 residues. The CDR3 nucleotides read TGCGCCAGCAGCTTGGTCGGGGGTACCCCCTACGAGCAGTACTTC. Residues: CASSLVGGTPYEQYF.

This clone was seen just once. The V call is TRBV7-2, the J call TRBJ1-1; possible D gene TRBD1, 6 bases. This CDR3 is 14 amino acids long. The V end was cut by 3 bases, the J end by 10 bases, with 18 bases between. Looked up from germline, CDR1 is SGHTA and CDR2 is FQGNSA. The CDR3: CASSFESGGAGAFF. CDR3 bases: TGTGCCAGCAGCTTCGAGTCTGGGGGGGCGGGAGCTTTCTTT.

This chain links TRBV6-5 with TRBJ2-7; D perhaps matches TRBD2 (5 bases). This CDR3 is built from 16 residues. The germline CDR1 and CDR2 sequences are MNHEY and SVGAGI. Trimming removed 0 bases at V and 4 bases at J, with 16 bases between. The CDR3 loop reads CASSYSRGPEGYEQYF. DNA of the CDR3: TGTGCCAGCAGTTACTCGAGAGGGCCCGAGGGATACGAGCAGTACTTC.

This rearrangement joins TRBV5-1 to TRBJ1-3; 7 nucleotides match TRBD1. The V gene's germline CDR1 is SGHRS and CDR2 YFSETQ. CDR3 length equals 15 residues. V lost 4 bases to trimming and J lost 8 bases; unmatched junction nucleotides: 12. CDR3 sequence reads: CASSPVTTGMDTIYF. The DNA for the CDR3 is TGCGCCAGCAGCCCCGTCACGACAGGGATGGACACCATATATTTT.

The chain is built from TRBV5-4 and TRBJ2-1, with 10 bases that match TRBD2. The germline CDR1 and CDR2 sequences are SGHNT and YYREEE (reference sequence). The CDR3 runs to 16 residues. V was clipped by 4 bases and J by 5 bases; unmatched bases: 9. CDR3: CASSLTGTSVHNEQFF. The CDR3 DNA reads as TGTGCCAGCAGCCTGACCGGGACTAGCGTGCACAATGAGCAGTTCTTC.

The rearrangement uses TRBV28 and TRBJ1-1; D unclear. The CDR3 totals 14 residues. Germline V lookup: CDR1 MDHEN, CDR2 SYDVKM. Trimming removed 4 bases at V and 0 bases at J, with 9 bases between. CDR3 coding DNA: TGTGCCAGCAGTTCACCAGGCATGAACACTGAAGCTTTCTTT. Translating it yields CASSSPGMNTEAFF. Complete variable domain (other parts from reference TRBV28 and TRBJ1-1): DVKVTQSSRYLVKRTGEKVFLECVQDMDHENMFWYRQDPGLGLRLIYFSYDVKMKEKGDIPEGYSVSREKKERFSLILESASTNQTSMYLCASSSPGMNTEAFFGQGTRLTVV.

The V and J genes are TRBV2 and TRBJ2-5; 8 bases fit TRBD1. The junction had 5 bases not matched to a gene; V was cut back by 6 bases and J by 5 bases. CDR1 is SNHLY, CDR2 FYNNEI, per germline. The CDR3 totals 13 residues. This chain's CDR3 is CASRTGGWETQYF. The CDR3 DNA is TGTGCCAGCAGAACAGGGGGGTGGGAGACCCAGTACTTC.

V and J are TRBV24-1 and TRBJ2-7, with TRBD2 matching 9 bases. The CDR3 is made up of 15 amino acids. Per the germline V gene, CDR1 is KGHDR and CDR2 is SFDVKD. V gave up 3 bases and J gave up 3 bases; unmatched junction bases: 5. CDR3 loop: CATSDATSGVYEQYF. In DNA, the CDR3 is TGTGCCACCAGTGATGCGACTAGCGGTGTCTACGAGCAGTACTTC.

The genes are TRBV19 and TRBJ2-3, with 8 positions matching TRBD1. CDR3 length equals 15 residues. V lost 7 bases and J lost 1; bases outside the gene matches: 7. In germline, CDR1 is LNHDA, CDR2 SQIVND (reference sequence). CDR3 sequence (DNA): TGTGCCAGTACCACCCAGGGGGCCGGCACAGATACGCAGTATTTT. As protein: CASTTQGAGTDTQYF.

V and J are TRBV5-1 and TRBJ2-2; possibly TRBD2 for D (7 bases). The germline V and J ends were trimmed by 1 base and 1 base, with 20 bases remaining between them. The V gene's germline CDR1 is SGHRS and CDR2 YFSETQ. The CDR3 spans 19 residues. The CDR3 region is CASSLIIRGAPKNTGELFF. CDR3 nucleotide sequence: TGCGCCAGCAGCTTGATTATTCGGGGGGCCCCGAAGAACACCGGGGAGCTGTTTTTT. Full variable domain (rest looked up from reference TRBV5-1 and TRBJ2-2): KAGVTQTPRYLIKTRGQQVTLSCSPISGHRSVSWYQQTPGQGLQFLFEYFSETQRNKGNFPGRFSGRQFSNSRSEMNVSTLELGDSALYLCASSLIIRGAPKNTGELFFGEGSRLTVL.

The chain joins TRBV27 to TRBJ1-2; D gene uncertain. Germline V lookup: CDR1 MNHEY, CDR2 SMNVEV (reference sequence). The germline V and J ends were trimmed by 6 bases and 4 bases, with 15 bases remaining between them. The CDR3 runs 14 residues. CDR3: CASRSWGGFYGYTF. CDR3 in DNA: TGTGCCAGCAGGAGTTGGGGTGGGTTCTATGGCTACACCTTC.

This rearrangement joins TRBV11-2 to TRBJ1-2; weak D call: TRBD1 (5 bases). This CDR3 region has 15 residues. Trimming took 6 bases from V and 7 from J, leaving 21 bases between them. CDR1 and CDR2 from the germline V gene are SGHAT and FQNNGV. The CDR3 bases are TGTGCCAGCAGACAACCCGCGGGGGGTATATCTGGCTACACCTTC. As protein: CASRQPAGGISGYTF.

The chain employs TRBV5-1 and TRBJ2-7; possibly TRBD1 or TRBD2 for D (5 bases each). The CDR3 runs to 11 residues. The V gene's germline CDR1 is SGHRS and CDR2 YFSETQ. V dropped 2 bases and J dropped 8 bases, with 8 bases sitting between them. The CDR3 region is CASSFEGKQYF. The CDR3 DNA sequence: TGCGCCAGCAGCTTCGAGGGGAAGCAGTACTTC.

The V call is TRBV4-3, the J call TRBJ1-2; 7 bases match TRBD1. The CDR3 totals 16 residues. Trimming removed 3 bases from V and 3 bases from J; junction bases left unmatched: 10. The germline V gene encodes CDR1 LGHNA and CDR2 YSLEER. Written as DNA, the CDR3 is TGCGCCAGCAGCCAGGTTACCGGGACAGCCTACTATGGCTACACCTTC. It specifies CASSQVTGTAYYGYTF.

CDR3: CASSPNREPYGYTF. In DNA, the CDR3 is TGTGCCAGCTCACCAAACAGGGAGCCTTATGGCTACACCTTC. V and J are TRBV18 and TRBJ1-2; D possibly corresponds to TRBD1 (6 bases). CDR1 and CDR2 (germline): KGHSH, LQKENI. The V gene lost 2 bases and the J gene lost 5 bases, with 12 bases spanning the gap. The CDR3 is 14 amino acids.

The J gene is TRBJ1-1, the V gene TRBV28; weak D call: TRBD1 (5 bases). Trimming shortened V by 4 bases and J by 2 bases, and 14 bases separated the two germline ends. The CDR3 length is 15 residues. Germline-derived CDR1 and CDR2 are MDHEN and SYDVKM. The CDR3 reads CASSSPGGVNTEAFF. CDR3 sequence (DNA): TGTGCCAGCAGTTCGCCCGGGGGGGTAAACACTGAAGCTTTCTTT.

This chain links TRBV18 with TRBJ2-5; the D gene is possibly TRBD2 (6 bases). The CDR3 has 16 residues. Trimming removed 3 bases at V and 1 base at J, with 15 bases between. CDR1 KGHSH and CDR2 LQKENI come from the germline V gene. The CDR3 nucleotides are TGTGCCAGCTCACCGTATGGGCGGGGACTCCAAGAGACCCAGTACTTC. As protein: CASSPYGRGLQETQYF.

This chain links TRBV27 with TRBJ2-7; D is possibly TRBD2 (6 bases). The germline V and J ends were trimmed by 2 bases and 8 bases, with 13 bases remaining between them. Germline V gene lookup returns CDR1 MNHEY and CDR2 SMNVEV (reference sequence). This CDR3 contains 13 residues. DNA of the CDR3: TGTGCCAGCAGTTTACGGTGGGGGGAGAAGCAGTACTTC. It translates to CASSLRWGEKQYF.

The CDR3 DNA sequence: TGTGCCAGCAGCTTATCAGGGGACACCGGGGAGCTGTTTTTT. This sequence encodes CASSLSGDTGELFF. V is TRBV5-5 and J is TRBJ2-2; D possibly corresponds to TRBD1 (6 bases). V lost 2 bases and J 3 bases, leaving 8 bases between the germline ends. Germline loops: CDR1 SGHKS, CDR2 YYEKEE (reference sequence). CDR3 length: 14 amino acids.

The chain carries TRBV28 and TRBJ1-2, with D possibly TRBD1 on 5 matching bases. Germline V gene sequence: CDR1 MDHEN, CDR2 SYDVKM. The CDR3 covers 14 residues. Deletions cut 5 bases from V and 1 base from J, with 11 bases between. CDR3 in amino acids: CASSPSGDNYGYTF. The CDR3, as DNA: TGTGCCAGCAGTCCCTCGGGGGATAACTATGGCTACACCTTC.